The T cell receptor (beta chain) described here comes from a study of response to subunit inactivated influenza vaccine. Study conclusions and caveats: Authors suggested seasonal influenza vaccinations each recruit few new T cells.

TCRdb ran MiXCR on the RT-PCR reads and lists one entry per CDR3 protein. This sample carries 650,000 or so distinct CDR3 sequences, 12% to 15% of them seen once, and the ten largest clones take roughly 7.6%. About this clonotype: Its antigen remains unknown.

Trimming took 1 base from V and 8 from J, leaving 14 bases between them. Germline CDR1 is KGHSH and CDR2 is LQKENI. The CDR3 extends over 14 amino acids. The receptor's source is a man between 50 and 59 years old who received an inactivated influenza vaccine. Sequenced material: PBMCs from blood, taken roughly 2 weeks before vaccination. V usage is TRBV18 and J usage is TRBJ1-1; perhaps TRBD1 as D (6 bases). The CDR3 DNA is TGTGCCAGCTCACCACTTACCGGGGGGGGCGAAGCTTTCTTT. Residues: CASSPLTGGGEAFF.